This T cell receptor beta chain was documented in a study of PD-1 blockade in classical Hodgkin lymphoma. Study-level findings and limits: CD4+ TCR diversity climbed significantly by C4D1, unlike CD8+ TCR diversity. Nivolumab starters within 1 year of ASCT were excluded. Relative to healthy donors, newly diagnosed patients reportedly had lower baseline TCR diversity, which was reported as lower still in relapsed/refractory patients. Those achieving complete response showed baseline diversity like newly diagnosed patients.

Regarding this clone: Its antigen is unidentified.

Germline CDR1 reads LNHDA; CDR2 reads SQIVND (reference sequence). The CDR3 has 11 residues. Trimming removed 6 bases at V and 6 bases at J, with 8 bases between. Measured with immunoSEQ multiplex PCR; TCRdb has only the in-frame clones, and not every one. The profile covers 25,000 to 35,000 clones, with approximately 74% appearing a single time and more than 2.5% taken by the ten largest. Every patient experienced relapse after autologous stem cell transplantation, and brentuximab vedotin exposure varied. The receptor comes from a human donor with classical Hodgkin lymphoma. The chain couples TRBV19 to TRBJ1-2, with D uncertain. Source: peripheral blood mononuclear cells (PBMCs), taken before the second cycle of nivolumab. The CDR3 sequence is CASSRSNGYTF. The DNA for the CDR3 is TGTGCCAGTAGCCGGTCAAATGGCTACACCTTC. The complete variable domain, with remaining parts taken from reference TRBV19 and TRBJ1-2, reads DGGITQSPKYLFRKEGQNVTLSCEQNLNHDAMYWYRQDPGQGLRLIYYSQIVNDFQKGDIAEGYSVSREKKESFPLTVTSAQKNPTAFYLCASSRSNGYTFGSGTRLTVV.